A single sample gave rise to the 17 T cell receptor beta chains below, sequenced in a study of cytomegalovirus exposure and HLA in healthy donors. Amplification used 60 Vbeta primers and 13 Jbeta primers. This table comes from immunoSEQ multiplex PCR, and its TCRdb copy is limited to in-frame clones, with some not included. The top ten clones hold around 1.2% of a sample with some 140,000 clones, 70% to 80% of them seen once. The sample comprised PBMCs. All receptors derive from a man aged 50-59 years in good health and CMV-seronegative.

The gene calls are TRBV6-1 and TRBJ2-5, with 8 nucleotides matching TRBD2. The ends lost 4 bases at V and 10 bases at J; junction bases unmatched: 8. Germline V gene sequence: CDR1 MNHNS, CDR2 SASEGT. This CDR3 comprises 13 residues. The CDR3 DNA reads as TGTGCCAGCAGTGGCCAAGCGGGGGAAGGCCAGTACTTC. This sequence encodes CASSGQAGEGQYF.

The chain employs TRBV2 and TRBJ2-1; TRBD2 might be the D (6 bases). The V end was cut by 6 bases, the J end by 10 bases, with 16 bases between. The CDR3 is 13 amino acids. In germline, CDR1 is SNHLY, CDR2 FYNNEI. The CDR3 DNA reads TGTGCCAGCAGGCGGGACCGTGGGCGGGAGCAGTTCTTC. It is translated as CASRRDRGREQFF.

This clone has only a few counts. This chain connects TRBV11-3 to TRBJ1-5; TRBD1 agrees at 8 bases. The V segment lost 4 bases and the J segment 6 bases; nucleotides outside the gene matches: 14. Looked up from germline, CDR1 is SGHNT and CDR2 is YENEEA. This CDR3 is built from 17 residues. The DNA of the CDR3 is TGTGCCAGCAGCTCAGAAGCGACAGGGGACGGAAGTCAGCCCCAGCATTTT. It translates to CASSSEATGDGSQPQHF.

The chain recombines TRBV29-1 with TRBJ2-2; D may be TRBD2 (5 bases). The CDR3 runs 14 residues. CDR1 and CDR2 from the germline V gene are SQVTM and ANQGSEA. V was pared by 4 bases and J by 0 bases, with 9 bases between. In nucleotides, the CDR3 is TGCAGCGTTGTTCGGGGTACGAACACCGGGGAGCTGTTTTTT. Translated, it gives CSVVRGTNTGELFF.

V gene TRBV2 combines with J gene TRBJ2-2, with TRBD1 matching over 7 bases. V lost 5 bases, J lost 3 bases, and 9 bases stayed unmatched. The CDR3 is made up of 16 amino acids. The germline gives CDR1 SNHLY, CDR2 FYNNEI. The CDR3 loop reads CASSPTGKSYTGELFF. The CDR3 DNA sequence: TGTGCCAGCAGTCCGACAGGGAAATCGTACACCGGGGAGCTGTTTTTT.

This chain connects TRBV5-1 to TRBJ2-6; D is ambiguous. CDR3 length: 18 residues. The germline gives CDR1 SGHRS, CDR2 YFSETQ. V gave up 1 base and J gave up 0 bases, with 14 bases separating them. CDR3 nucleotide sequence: TGCGCCAGCAGCTTGAGGAGTCAAGTAGGCTCTGGGGCCAACGTCCTGACTTTC. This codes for CASSLRSQVGSGANVLTF.

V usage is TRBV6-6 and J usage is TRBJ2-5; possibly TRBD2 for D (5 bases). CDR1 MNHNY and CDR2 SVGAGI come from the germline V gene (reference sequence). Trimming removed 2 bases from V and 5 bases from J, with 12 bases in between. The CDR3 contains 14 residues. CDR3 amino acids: CASSYEGSSETQYF. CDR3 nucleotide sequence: TGTGCCAGCAGTTACGAGGGTAGCTCCGAGACCCAGTACTTC.

The CDR3 reads CASSDQMGHGTDTQYF. The CDR3 DNA is TGTGCCAGCAGTGACCAGATGGGGCACGGCACAGATACGCAGTATTTT. The chain carries TRBV6-4 and TRBJ2-3; possible D gene TRBD1, 5 bases. Germline V lookup: CDR1 MRHNA, CDR2 SNTAGT. Trimming pared 2 bases from V and 1 base from J, leaving 13 bases between. CDR3 length: 16 amino acids.

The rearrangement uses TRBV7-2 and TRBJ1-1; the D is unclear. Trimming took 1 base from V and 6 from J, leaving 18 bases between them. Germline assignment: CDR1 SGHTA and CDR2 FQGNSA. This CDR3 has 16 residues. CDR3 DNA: TGTGCCAGCAGCTTAGGCGCTGCAGGCCGGTTAGCTGAAGCTTTCTTT. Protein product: CASSLGAAGRLAEAFF.

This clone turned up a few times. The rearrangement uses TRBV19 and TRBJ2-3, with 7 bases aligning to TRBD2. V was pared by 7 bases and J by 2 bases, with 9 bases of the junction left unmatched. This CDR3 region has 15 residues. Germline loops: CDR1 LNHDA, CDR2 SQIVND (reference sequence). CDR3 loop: CASKSSAGITDTQYF. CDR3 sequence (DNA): TGTGCCAGTAAATCTTCAGCGGGGATCACAGATACGCAGTATTTT.

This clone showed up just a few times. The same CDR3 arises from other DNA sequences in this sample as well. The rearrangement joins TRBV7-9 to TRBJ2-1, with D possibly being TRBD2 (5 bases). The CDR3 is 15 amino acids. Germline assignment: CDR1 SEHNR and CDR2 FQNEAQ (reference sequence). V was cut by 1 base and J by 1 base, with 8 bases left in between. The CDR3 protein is CASSLVAGSYNEQFF. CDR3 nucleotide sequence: TGTGCCAGCAGCTTAGTCGCGGGTTCCTACAATGAGCAGTTCTTC.

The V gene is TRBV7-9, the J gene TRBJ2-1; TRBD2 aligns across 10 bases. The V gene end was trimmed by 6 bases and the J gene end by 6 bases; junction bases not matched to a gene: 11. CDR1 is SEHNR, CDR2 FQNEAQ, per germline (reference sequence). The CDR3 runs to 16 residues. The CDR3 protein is CASRQPSGSQVNEQFF. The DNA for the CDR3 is TGTGCCAGCAGACAACCTAGCGGGAGTCAAGTCAATGAGCAGTTCTTC.

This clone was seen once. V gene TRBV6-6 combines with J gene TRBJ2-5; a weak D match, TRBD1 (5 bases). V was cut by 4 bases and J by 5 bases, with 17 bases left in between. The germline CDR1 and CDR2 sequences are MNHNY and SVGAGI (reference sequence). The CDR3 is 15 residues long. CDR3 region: CASSCGAADTETQYF. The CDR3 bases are TGTGCCAGCAGTTGCGGTGCTGCGGACACGGAGACCCAGTACTTC.

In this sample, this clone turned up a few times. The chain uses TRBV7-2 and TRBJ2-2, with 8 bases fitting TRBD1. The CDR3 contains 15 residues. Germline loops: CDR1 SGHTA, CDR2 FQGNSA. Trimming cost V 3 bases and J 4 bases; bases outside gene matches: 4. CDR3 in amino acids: CASSLDRVGTGELFF. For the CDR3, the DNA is TGTGCCAGCAGCTTGGACAGGGTTGGCACCGGGGAGCTGTTTTTT. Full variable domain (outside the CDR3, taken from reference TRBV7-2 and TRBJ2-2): GAGVSQSPSNKVTEKGKDVELRCDPISGHTALYWYRQSLGQGLEFLIYFQGNSAPDKSGLPSDRFSAERTGGSVSTLTIQRTQQEDSAVYLCASSLDRVGTGELFFGEGSRLTVL.

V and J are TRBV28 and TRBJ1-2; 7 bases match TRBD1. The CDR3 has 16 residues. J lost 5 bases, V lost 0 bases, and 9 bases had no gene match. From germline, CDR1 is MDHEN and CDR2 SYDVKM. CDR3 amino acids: CASSLWGTALAYGYTF. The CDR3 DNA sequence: TGTGCCAGCAGTTTATGGGGGACAGCTCTAGCTTATGGCTACACCTTC.

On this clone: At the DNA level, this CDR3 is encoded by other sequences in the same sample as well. CDR3 amino acids: CASSLTGTGAYEQYF. CDR3 DNA: TGCGCCAGCAGCTTGACCGGGACAGGGGCCTACGAGCAGTACTTC. This rearrangement joins TRBV5-1 to TRBJ2-7; 10 nucleotides align to TRBD1. In germline, CDR1 is SGHRS, CDR2 YFSETQ. V shed 1 base, J shed 2 bases, and the junction held 3 bases outside the gene matches. This CDR3 is 15 amino acids long.

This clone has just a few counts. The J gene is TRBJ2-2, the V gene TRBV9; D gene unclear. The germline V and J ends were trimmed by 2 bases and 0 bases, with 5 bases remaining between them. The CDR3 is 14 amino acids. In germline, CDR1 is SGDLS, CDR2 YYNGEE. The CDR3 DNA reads TGTGCCAGCAGCGTGAGGTCGAACACCGGGGAGCTGTTTTTT. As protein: CASSVRSNTGELFF.